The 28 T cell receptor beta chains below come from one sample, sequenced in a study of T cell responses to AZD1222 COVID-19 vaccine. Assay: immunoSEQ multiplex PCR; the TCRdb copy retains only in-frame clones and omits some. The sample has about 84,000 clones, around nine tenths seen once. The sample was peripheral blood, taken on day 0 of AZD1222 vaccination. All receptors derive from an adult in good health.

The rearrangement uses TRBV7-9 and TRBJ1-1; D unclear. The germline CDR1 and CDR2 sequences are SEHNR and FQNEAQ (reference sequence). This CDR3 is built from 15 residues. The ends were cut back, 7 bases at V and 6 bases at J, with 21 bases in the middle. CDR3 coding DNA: TGTGCCAGCAAGCAGATTGGTACAGCCTTGGCTGAAGCTTTCTTT. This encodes CASKQIGTALAEAFF.

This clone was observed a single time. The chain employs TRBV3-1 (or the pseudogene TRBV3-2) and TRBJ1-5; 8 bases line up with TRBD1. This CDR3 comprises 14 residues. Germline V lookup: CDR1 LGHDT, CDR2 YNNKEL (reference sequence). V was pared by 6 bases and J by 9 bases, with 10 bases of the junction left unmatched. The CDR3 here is CASSRTGNDGPQHF. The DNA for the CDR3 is TGTGCCAGCAGTAGGACAGGGAACGATGGGCCCCAGCATTTT.

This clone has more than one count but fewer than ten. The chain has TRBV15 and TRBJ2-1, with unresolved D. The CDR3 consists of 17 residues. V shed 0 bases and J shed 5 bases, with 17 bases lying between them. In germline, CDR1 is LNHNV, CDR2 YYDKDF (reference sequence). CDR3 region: CATSRDLIGARNNEQFF. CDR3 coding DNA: TGTGCCACCAGCAGAGATCTAATCGGAGCGAGAAACAATGAGCAGTTCTTC.

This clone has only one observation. CDR3 DNA sequence: TGCAGCGTGGGAGTGGGGAAGGATTTTGGCTACACCTTC. This gives the protein CSVGVGKDFGYTF. The rearrangement links TRBV29-1 to TRBJ1-2, with D unresolved. This CDR3 is built from 13 residues. Between the trimmed V and J ends, which lost 6 bases and 7 bases, there was a span of 18 bases. Germline V lookup: CDR1 SQVTM, CDR2 ANQGSEA.

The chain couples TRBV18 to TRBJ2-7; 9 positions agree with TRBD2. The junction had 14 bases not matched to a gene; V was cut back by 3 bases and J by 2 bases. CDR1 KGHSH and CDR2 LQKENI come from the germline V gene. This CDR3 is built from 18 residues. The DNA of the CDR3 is TGTGCCAGCTCACCGGTAGCGGGGGTTACGATTTCTACCTACGAGCAGTACTTC. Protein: CASSPVAGVTISTYEQYF.

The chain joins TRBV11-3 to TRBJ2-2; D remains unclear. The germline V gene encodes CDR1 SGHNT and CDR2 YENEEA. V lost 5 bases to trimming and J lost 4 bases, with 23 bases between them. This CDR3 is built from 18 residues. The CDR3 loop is CASSRAVGSTLTTGELFF. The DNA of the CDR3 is TGTGCCAGCAGCCGAGCCGTCGGGTCGACCCTTACCACCGGGGAGCTGTTTTTT.

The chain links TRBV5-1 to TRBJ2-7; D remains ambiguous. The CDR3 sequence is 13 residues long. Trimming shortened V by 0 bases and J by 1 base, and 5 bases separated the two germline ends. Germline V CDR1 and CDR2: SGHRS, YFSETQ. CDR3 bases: TGCGCCAGCAGCTTGGCCCCTTCCTACGAGCAGTACTTC. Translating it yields CASSLAPSYEQYF.

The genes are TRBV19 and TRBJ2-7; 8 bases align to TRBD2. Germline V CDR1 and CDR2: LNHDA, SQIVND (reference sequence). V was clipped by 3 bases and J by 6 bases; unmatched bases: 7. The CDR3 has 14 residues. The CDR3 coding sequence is TGTGCCAGTAGTATCGGGAGGGCCCTCGGCGAGCAGTACTTC. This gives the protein CASSIGRALGEQYF. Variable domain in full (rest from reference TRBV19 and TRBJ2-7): DGGITQSPKYLFRKEGQNVTLSCEQNLNHDAMYWYRQDPGQGLRLIYYSQIVNDFQKGDIAEGYSVSREKKESFPLTVTSAQKNPTAFYLCASSIGRALGEQYFGPGTRLTVT.

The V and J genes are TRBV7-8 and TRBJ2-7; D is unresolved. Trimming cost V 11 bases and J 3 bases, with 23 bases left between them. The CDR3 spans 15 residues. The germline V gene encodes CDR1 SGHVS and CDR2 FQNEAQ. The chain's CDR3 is CAVANPLRQRYEQYF. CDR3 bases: TGTGCCGTTGCGAACCCCCTCCGGCAGCGCTACGAGCAGTACTTC.

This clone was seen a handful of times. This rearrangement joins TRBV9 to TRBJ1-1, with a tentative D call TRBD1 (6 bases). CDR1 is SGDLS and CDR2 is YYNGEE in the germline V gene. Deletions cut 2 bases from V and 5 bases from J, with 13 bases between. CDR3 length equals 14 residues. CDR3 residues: CASSVGGPLTEAFF. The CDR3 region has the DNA TGTGCCAGCAGCGTGGGGGGCCCGCTTACTGAAGCTTTCTTT. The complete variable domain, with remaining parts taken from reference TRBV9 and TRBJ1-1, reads DSGVTQTPKHLITATGQRVTLRCSPRSGDLSVYWYQQSLDQGLQFLIQYYNGEERAKGNILERFSAQQFPDLHSELNLSSLELGDSALYFCASSVGGPLTEAFFGQGTRLTVV.

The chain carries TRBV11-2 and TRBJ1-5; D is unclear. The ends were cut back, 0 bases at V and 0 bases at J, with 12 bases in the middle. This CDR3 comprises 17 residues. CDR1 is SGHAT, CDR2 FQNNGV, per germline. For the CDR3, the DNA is TGTGCCAGCAGCTTAGATCCCACGGAGTATAGCAATCAGCCCCAGCATTTT. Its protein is CASSLDPTEYSNQPQHF.

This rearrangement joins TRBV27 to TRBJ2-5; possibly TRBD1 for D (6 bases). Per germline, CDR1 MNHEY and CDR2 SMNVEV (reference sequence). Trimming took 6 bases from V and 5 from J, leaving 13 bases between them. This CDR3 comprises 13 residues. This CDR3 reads CASSAQGRETQYF. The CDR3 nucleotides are TGTGCCAGCAGCGCCCAGGGGCGGGAGACCCAGTACTTC.

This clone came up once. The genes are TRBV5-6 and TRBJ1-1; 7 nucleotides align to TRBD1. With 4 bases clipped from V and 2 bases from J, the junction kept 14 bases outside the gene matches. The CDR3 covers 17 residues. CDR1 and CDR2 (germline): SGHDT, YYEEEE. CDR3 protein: CASSTTGWLVLNTEAFF. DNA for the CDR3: TGTGCCAGCAGCACGACAGGGTGGTTAGTTTTAAACACTGAAGCTTTCTTT.

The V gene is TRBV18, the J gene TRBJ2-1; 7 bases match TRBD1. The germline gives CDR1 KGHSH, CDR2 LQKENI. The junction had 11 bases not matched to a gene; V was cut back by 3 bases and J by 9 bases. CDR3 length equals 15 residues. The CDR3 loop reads CASSPLGRGRGEQFF. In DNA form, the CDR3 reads TGTGCCAGCTCACCCCTCGGAAGGGGGCGAGGTGAGCAGTTCTTC.

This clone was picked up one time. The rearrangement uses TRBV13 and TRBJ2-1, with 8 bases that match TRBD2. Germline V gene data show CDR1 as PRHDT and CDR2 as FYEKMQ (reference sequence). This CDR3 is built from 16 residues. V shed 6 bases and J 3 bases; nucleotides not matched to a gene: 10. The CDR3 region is CASRKRVAGYYNEQFF. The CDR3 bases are TGTGCCAGCAGGAAGCGAGTAGCGGGGTACTACAATGAGCAGTTCTTC.

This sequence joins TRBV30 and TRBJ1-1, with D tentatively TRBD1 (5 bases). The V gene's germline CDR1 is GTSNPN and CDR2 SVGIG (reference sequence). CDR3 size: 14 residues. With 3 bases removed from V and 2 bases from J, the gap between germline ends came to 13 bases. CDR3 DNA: TGTGCCTGGAGAGCGGCAGGGAAAAACACTGAAGCTTTCTTT. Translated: CAWRAAGKNTEAFF.

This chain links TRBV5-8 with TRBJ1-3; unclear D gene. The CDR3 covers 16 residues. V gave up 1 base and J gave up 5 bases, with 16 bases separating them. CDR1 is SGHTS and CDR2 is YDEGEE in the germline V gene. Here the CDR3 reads CASSLSAGPGRNTIYF. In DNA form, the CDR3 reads TGTGCCAGCAGCTTGTCGGCAGGACCGGGCCGAAACACCATATATTTT.

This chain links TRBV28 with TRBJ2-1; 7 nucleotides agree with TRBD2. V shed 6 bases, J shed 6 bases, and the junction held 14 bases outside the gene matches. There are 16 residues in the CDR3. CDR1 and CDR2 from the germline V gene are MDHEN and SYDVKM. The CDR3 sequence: CASSPPRLAEFNEQFF. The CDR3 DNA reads TGTGCCAGCAGCCCCCCGCGGCTAGCGGAGTTCAATGAGCAGTTCTTC.

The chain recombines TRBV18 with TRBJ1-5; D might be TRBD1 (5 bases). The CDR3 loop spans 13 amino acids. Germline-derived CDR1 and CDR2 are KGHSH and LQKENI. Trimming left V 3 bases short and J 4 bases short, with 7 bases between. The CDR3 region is CASSPAGNQPQHF. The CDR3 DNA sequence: TGTGCCAGCTCACCGGCAGGGAATCAGCCCCAGCATTTT. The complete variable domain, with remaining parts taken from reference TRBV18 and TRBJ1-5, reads NAGVMQNPRHLVRRRGQEARLRCSPMKGHSHVYWYRQLPEEGLKFMVYLQKENIIDESGMPKERFSAEFPKEGPSILRIQQVVRGDSAAYFCASSPAGNQPQHFGDGTRLSIL.

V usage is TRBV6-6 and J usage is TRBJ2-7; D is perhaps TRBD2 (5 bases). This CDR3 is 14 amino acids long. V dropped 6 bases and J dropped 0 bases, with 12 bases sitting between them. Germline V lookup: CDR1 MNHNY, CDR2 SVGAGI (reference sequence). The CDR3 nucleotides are TGTGCCAGCAGGAACGGGGAAAACTCCTACGAGCAGTACTTC. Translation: CASRNGENSYEQYF.

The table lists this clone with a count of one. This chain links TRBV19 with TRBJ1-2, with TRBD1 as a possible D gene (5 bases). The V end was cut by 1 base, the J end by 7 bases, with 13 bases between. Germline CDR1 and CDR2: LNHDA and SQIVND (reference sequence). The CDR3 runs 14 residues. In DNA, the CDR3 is TGTGCCAGTAGTATAGGGAATTCTGGGGCTGGCTACACCTTC. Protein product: CASSIGNSGAGYTF.

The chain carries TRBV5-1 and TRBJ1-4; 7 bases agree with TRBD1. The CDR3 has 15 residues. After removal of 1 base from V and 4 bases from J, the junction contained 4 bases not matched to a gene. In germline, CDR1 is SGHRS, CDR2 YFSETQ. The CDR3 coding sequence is TGCGCCAGCAGCTTGTGGGGACAGCTTAATGAAAAACTGTTTTTT. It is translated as CASSLWGQLNEKLFF.

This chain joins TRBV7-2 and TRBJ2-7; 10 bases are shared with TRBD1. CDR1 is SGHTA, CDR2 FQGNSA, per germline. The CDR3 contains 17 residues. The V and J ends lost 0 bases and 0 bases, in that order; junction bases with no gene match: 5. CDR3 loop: CASSLAPGQGSSYEQYF. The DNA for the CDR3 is TGTGCCAGCAGCTTAGCGCCGGGACAGGGGTCCTCCTACGAGCAGTACTTC.

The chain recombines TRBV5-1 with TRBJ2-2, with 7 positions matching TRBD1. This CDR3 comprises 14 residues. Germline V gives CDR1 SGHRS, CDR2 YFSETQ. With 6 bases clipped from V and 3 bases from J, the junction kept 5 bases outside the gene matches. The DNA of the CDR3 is TGCGCCAGCACTGAACAGGGGTACACCGGGGAGCTGTTTTTT. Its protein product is CASTEQGYTGELFF.

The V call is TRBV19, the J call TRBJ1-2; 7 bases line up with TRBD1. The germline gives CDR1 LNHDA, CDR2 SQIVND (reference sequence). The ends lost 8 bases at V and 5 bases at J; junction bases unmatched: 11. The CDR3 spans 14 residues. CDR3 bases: TGTGCCAGTCTGCCGGGACAGATTACATATGGCTACACCTTC. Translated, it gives CASLPGQITYGYTF.

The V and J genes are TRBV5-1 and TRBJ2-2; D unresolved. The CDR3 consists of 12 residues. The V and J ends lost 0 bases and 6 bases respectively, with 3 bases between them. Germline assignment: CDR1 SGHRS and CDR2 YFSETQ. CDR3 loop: CASSLGPGELFF. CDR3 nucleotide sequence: TGCGCCAGCAGCTTGGGGCCCGGGGAGCTGTTTTTT.

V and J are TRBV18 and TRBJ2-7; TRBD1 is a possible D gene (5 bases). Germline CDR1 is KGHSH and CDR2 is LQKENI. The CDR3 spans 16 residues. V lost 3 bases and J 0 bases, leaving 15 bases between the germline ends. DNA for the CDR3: TGTGCCAGCTCACCGTTCCCGGACATGAGCTCCTACGAGCAGTACTTC. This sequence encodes CASSPFPDMSSYEQYF.

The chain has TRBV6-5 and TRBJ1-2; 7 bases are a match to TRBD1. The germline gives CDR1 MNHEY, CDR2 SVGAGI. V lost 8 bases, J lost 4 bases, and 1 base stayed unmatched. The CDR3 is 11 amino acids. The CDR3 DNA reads TGTGCCAGCGGGACAGCCTATGGCTACACCTTC. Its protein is CASGTAYGYTF.